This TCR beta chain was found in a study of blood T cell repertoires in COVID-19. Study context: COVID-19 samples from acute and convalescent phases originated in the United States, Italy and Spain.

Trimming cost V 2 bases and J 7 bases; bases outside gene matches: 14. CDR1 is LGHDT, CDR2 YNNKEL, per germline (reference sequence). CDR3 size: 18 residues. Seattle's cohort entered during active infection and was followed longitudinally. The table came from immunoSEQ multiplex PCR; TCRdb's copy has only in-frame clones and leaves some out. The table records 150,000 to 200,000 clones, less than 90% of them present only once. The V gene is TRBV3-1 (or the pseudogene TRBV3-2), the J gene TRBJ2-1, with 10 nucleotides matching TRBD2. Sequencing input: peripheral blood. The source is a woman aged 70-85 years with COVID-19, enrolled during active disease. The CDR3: CASSQKLPASGGGNEQFF. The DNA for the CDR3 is TGTGCCAGCAGCCAAAAACTCCCCGCTAGCGGGGGCGGGAATGAGCAGTTCTTC.